The T cell receptor (beta chain) described here comes from a study of shared clonotypes between healthy human individuals. The assay was immunoSEQ multiplex PCR, and TCRdb's table has in-frame clones only and misses some. This table holds about 640,000 clones, 72% found once. This receptor was identified in a woman aged 25 to 39 in good health. Sequenced material: memory CD4+ T cells sorted from blood. As for subset: CD45RA-negative fraction.

This chain's CDR3 is CASSLAIGRGPEQYF. CDR3 sequence (DNA): TGTGCCAGCAGCTTAGCGATCGGGAGGGGCCCCGAGCAGTACTTC. The chain links TRBV7-2 to TRBJ2-7; 8 nucleotides line up with TRBD2. Unmatched junction bases numbered 7, after V lost 0 bases and J lost 6 bases. Germline CDR1 is SGHTA and CDR2 is FQGNSA. This CDR3 is built from 15 residues.